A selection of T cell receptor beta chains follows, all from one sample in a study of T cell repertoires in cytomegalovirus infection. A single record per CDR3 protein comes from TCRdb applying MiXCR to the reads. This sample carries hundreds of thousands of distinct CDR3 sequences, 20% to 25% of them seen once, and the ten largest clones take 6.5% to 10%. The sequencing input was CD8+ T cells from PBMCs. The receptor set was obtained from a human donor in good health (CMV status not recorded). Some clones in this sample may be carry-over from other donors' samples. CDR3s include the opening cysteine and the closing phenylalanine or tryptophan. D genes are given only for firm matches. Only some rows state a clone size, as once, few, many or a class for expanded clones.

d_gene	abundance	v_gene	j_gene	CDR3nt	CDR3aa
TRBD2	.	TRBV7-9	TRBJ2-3	TGTGCCAGCAGCTTAGTCCCTCGGCTAGCGGACACAGATACGCAGTATTTT	CASSLVPRLADTDTQYF
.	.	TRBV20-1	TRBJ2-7	TGCAGTGCTCGGACGGTCTCCTACGAGCAGTACTTC	CSARTVSYEQYF
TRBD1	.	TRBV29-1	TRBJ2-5	TGCAGCGTTGATTGCGACAGGGAAGAGACCCAGTACTTC	CSVDCDREETQYF
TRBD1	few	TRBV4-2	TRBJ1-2	TGTGCCAGCAGATCTACGGGACAGACGAACTATGGCTACACCTTC	CASRSTGQTNYGYTF
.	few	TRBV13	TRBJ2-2	TGTGCCAGTAGCTTCGGACTCACCGGGGAGCTGTTTTTT	CASSFGLTGELFF
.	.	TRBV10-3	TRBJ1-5	TGTGCCATCAGTGAGGAACAGCCGATTGCTCAGCCCCAGCATTTT	CAISEEQPIAQPQHF
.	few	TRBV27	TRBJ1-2	TGTGCCAGCAGCCACCGGGCAGCTTATGGCTACACCTTC	CASSHRAAYGYTF
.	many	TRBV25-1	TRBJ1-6	TGTGCCAGCGCCGACCCAGGGAATTCACCCCTCCACTTT	CASADPGNSPLHF
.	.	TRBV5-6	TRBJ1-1	TGTGCCAGCCAACAAGGGGATACTGAAGCTTTCTTT	CASQQGDTEAFF
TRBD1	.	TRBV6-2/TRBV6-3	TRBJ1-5	TGTGCCAGCAGTGGAGGGGGCCAGTGGCCCCAGCATTTT	CASSGGGQWPQHF
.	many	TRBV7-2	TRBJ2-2	TGTGCCAGCAGTCCCCGGGGGTACACCGGGGAGCTGTTTTTT	CASSPRGYTGELFF
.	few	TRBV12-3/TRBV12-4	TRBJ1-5	TGTGCCAGCAGTTTAAAGTGGAGGACGCCAACCCAGCCCCAGCATTTT	CASSLKWRTPTQPQHF
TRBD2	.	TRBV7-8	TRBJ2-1	TGTGCCAGCAGCTCAAGGACTAGCGGGGGCCGCCGGGAGCAGTTCTTC	CASSSRTSGGRREQFF
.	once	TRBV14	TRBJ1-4	TGTGCCAGCAGCCAAGTATTGGACCCGAAAAAACTGTTTTTT	CASSQVLDPKKLFF